Below are 30 T cell receptor beta chains sequenced from a single sample in a study of identical twins (dated by TCRdb to about 2016). The library was generated by 5' RACE. Sequenced using an Illumina HiSeq 2000. TCRdb redid the processing of the public reads, applying fastp at Q25 and MiXCR, and retained in-frame beta chains. Rows matching on CDR3 protein sequence are summarized as one entry with the most common DNA and genes. This sample gives more than 650,000 distinct CDR3 sequences in total; approximately 6% of them show up just once. Of the sample, 1.5% to 2% is held by the ten largest clones. The source material was naive T cells sorted from blood. The cell subset or site label of this sample denotes: cells isolated with a human naive T-cell isolation kit. The receptors were sampled from a young man in good health.

This clonotype was observed many times. This chain joins TRBV15 and TRBJ2-3; the D gene is possibly TRBD2 (6 bases). V lost 1 base to trimming and J lost 2 bases, with 13 bases between them. Per the germline V gene, CDR1 is LNHNV and CDR2 is YYDKDF (reference sequence). The CDR3 has 16 residues. CDR3 in amino acids: CATSRVLAGTTDTQYF. In DNA, the CDR3 is TGTGCCACCAGCAGAGTTTTGGCGGGGACCACAGATACGCAGTATTTT. Drawing the rest from reference TRBV15 and TRBJ2-3, the complete variable domain is DAMVIQNPRYQVTQFGKPVTLSCSQTLNHNVMYWYQQKSSQAPKLLFHYYDKDFNNEADTPDNFQSRRPNTSFCFLDIRSPGLGDTAMYLCATSRVLAGTTDTQYFGPGTRLTVL.

This clonotype has ten or more counts. V usage is TRBV12-3 or TRBV12-4 and J usage is TRBJ2-3; TRBD2 aligns across 8 bases. The V segment lost 3 bases and the J segment 0 bases; nucleotides outside the gene matches: 2. The CDR3 length is 15 residues. The CDR3 sequence is CASSFAGGSTDTQYF. In nucleotides, the CDR3 is TGTGCCAGCAGTTTCGCGGGAGGTAGCACAGATACGCAGTATTTT.

The chain joins TRBV5-1 to TRBJ2-3, with TRBD2 matching over 12 bases. There are 16 residues in the CDR3. Germline lookup yields CDR1 SGHRS and CDR2 YFSETQ. V lost 3 bases and J lost 2; bases outside the gene matches: 4. The CDR3 is CASSSSSGRATDTQYF. In DNA form, the CDR3 reads TGCGCCAGCAGCTCGTCTAGCGGGAGGGCCACAGATACGCAGTATTTT.

This clonotype occurred a few times. Here the CDR3 reads CASSPPERGTDTQYF. CDR3 nucleotides: TGTGCCAGCTCACCACCCGAAAGAGGCACAGATACGCAGTATTTT. The rearrangement uses TRBV18 and TRBJ2-3; D ambiguous. Trimming removed 0 bases from V and 1 base from J, with 8 bases in between. The germline V gene has CDR1 KGHSH and CDR2 LQKENI. The CDR3 loop spans 15 amino acids.

This clonotype was detected only a few times. The chain has TRBV11-2 and TRBJ2-3, with 8 bases fitting TRBD2. J lost 2 bases, V lost 8 bases, and 3 bases had no gene match. Germline V gene sequence: CDR1 SGHAT, CDR2 FQNNGV. This CDR3 contains 13 residues. CDR3 sequence reads: CASGGGNTDTQYF. The CDR3 coding sequence is TGTGCCAGCGGCGGGGGGAACACAGATACGCAGTATTTT. The variable domain in full, with the rest retrieved from reference TRBV11-2 and TRBJ2-3, is EAGVAQSPRYKIIEKRQSVAFWCNPISGHATLYWYQQILGQGPKLLIQFQNNGVVDDSQLPKDRFSAERLKGVDSTLKIQPAKLEDSAVYLCASGGGNTDTQYFGPGTRLTVL.

This clonotype was counted at least ten times. The chain couples TRBV5-1 to TRBJ2-3; 10 bases align to TRBD1. This CDR3 spans 17 amino acids. CDR1 and CDR2 (germline): SGHRS, YFSETQ. Trimming at V came to 2 bases and at J to 4 bases, leaving 10 bases not matched to a gene. The CDR3 is CASSFTQTGGVSDTQYF. CDR3 bases: TGCGCCAGCAGCTTTACTCAGACAGGGGGCGTTTCAGATACGCAGTATTTT.

This clonotype was detected a few times. The chain recombines TRBV11-2 with TRBJ1-5; D is ambiguous. Germline loops: CDR1 SGHAT, CDR2 FQNNGV. V lost 7 bases, J lost 0 bases, and 4 bases lay in between. This CDR3 has 12 residues. The CDR3 protein is CASIYSNQPQHF. The CDR3 DNA is TGTGCCAGCATTTATAGCAATCAGCCCCAGCATTTT.

This clonotype was counted a few times. The J gene is TRBJ1-5, the V gene TRBV20-1; TRBD1 matches at 10 bases. Germline V gene sequence: CDR1 DFQATT, CDR2 SNEGSKA (reference sequence). V shed 5 bases and J 4 bases; nucleotides not matched to a gene: 8. The CDR3 totals 15 residues. The CDR3 DNA sequence: TGCAGTGCTTTTCGGACAGGGGGGGCAAATCAGCCCCAGCATTTT. Its protein product is CSAFRTGGANQPQHF.

This clonotype was recorded at least ten times. The V and J genes are TRBV29-1 and TRBJ2-2, with D unresolved. Germline V CDR1 and CDR2: SQVTM, ANQGSEA. Between the trimmed V and J ends, which lost 5 bases and 5 bases, there was a span of 9 bases. The CDR3 consists of 12 residues. The CDR3 reads CSVSSETGELFF. The CDR3 region has the DNA TGCAGCGTTTCCTCAGAGACCGGGGAGCTGTTTTTT.

The sample holds a few counts of this clonotype. The chain couples TRBV7-2 to TRBJ2-1; D is undetermined. The germline gives CDR1 SGHTA, CDR2 FQGNSA. This CDR3 is 15 amino acids long. Between the trimmed V and J ends, which lost 2 bases and 6 bases, there was a span of 14 bases. The CDR3 DNA reads as TGTGCCAGCAGCTTAATCGTCGGGTGGGGCAATGAGCAGTTCTTC. Its protein is CASSLIVGWGNEQFF.

This clonotype was seen many times. The CDR3 loop reads CASRLGSGMNQPQHF. The DNA of the CDR3 is TGTGCCAGCAGGTTGGGGTCGGGGATGAATCAGCCCCAGCATTTT. This chain joins TRBV12-3 or TRBV12-4 and TRBJ1-5, with D uncertain. This CDR3 has 15 residues. V was pared by 6 bases and J by 4 bases, with 16 bases between.

In its sample, this clonotype was seen many times. The chain joins TRBV12-3 or TRBV12-4 to TRBJ2-3; D gene unclear. The CDR3 runs to 13 residues. Trimming took off 2 bases at V and 1 base at J, with 4 bases between the two ends. CDR3 sequence reads: CASSLLRTDTQYF. CDR3 DNA: TGTGCCAGCAGTTTATTGCGCACAGATACGCAGTATTTT.

This clonotype showed up many times. V and J are TRBV20-1 and TRBJ2-5, with a tentative D call TRBD2 (6 bases). V lost 3 bases and J lost 7, with 15 bases in between. The CDR3 is 13 amino acids. CDR1 is DFQATT, CDR2 SNEGSKA, per germline (reference sequence). CDR3 in amino acids: CSARLLASGTQYF. CDR3 DNA sequence: TGCAGTGCTAGGCTCCTAGCGTCAGGGACCCAGTACTTC.

This clonotype came up a few times. V usage is TRBV5-1 and J usage is TRBJ2-5; weak D call: TRBD1 (7 bases). V was shortened by 7 bases and J by 4 bases, with 17 bases between the two germline ends. The CDR3 extends over 14 amino acids. Looked up from germline, CDR1 is SGHRS and CDR2 is YFSETQ. CDR3 in amino acids: CASSPGAGGETQYF. The DNA of the CDR3 is TGCGCCAGCTCCCCGGGGGCAGGGGGAGAGACCCAGTACTTC.

With regard to this clonotype: A much larger clone lies a single base off, so this may be a read error. V gene TRBV7-2 combines with J gene TRBJ2-1; D call uncertain. Trimming cost V 1 base and J 9 bases, with 10 bases left between them. The CDR3 loop spans 13 amino acids. Germline-derived CDR1 and CDR2 are SGHTA and FQGNSA. CDR3 loop: CASSLETLSEQFF. The CDR3 DNA sequence: TGTGCCAGCAGCTTAGAGACGCTAAGTGAGCAGTTCTTC.

This clonotype was picked up a small number of times. The J gene is TRBJ2-5, the V gene TRBV5-5, with a possible D match to TRBD2 (6 bases). Per the germline V gene, CDR1 is SGHKS and CDR2 is YYEKEE (reference sequence). The CDR3 runs 15 residues. The V gene lost 0 bases and the J gene lost 1 base, with 10 bases spanning the gap. For the CDR3, the DNA is TGTGCCAGCAGCTTGGGACTAGACCCCCAAGAGACCCAGTACTTC. This encodes CASSLGLDPQETQYF.

The chain is built from TRBV7-2 and TRBJ2-7, with TRBD2 matching 7 bases. V lost 3 bases and J lost 3; bases outside the gene matches: 5. Germline values: CDR1 SGHTA, CDR2 FQGNSA. CDR3 length equals 14 residues. CDR3 in amino acids: CASSFPSGIYEQYF. CDR3 coding DNA: TGTGCCAGCAGCTTCCCCAGCGGGATCTACGAGCAGTACTTC.

This clonotype was seen many times. This sequence joins TRBV15 and TRBJ2-1; unclear D gene. This CDR3 spans 14 amino acids. The germline gives CDR1 LNHNV, CDR2 YYDKDF (reference sequence). The germline V and J ends were trimmed by 5 bases and 6 bases, with 14 bases remaining between them. CDR3 coding DNA: TGTGCCACCAGCCTGAAGGCGAGTCCCAATGAGCAGTTCTTC. This sequence encodes CATSLKASPNEQFF.

This clonotype was detected many times. DNA for the CDR3: TGTGCCAGCAGGGTAGCCTCAACCTACGAGCAGTACTTC. Protein product: CASRVASTYEQYF. V usage is TRBV25-1 and J usage is TRBJ2-7; no definite D call. Germline assignment: CDR1 MGHDK and CDR2 SYGVNS. V lost 6 bases and J lost 2, with 11 bases in between. The CDR3 consists of 13 residues.

This clonotype was counted between two and nine times. This chain joins TRBV5-6 and TRBJ2-2, with 8 bases fitting TRBD2. The CDR3 has 14 amino acids. Germline-derived CDR1 and CDR2 are SGHDT and YYEEEE. J lost 6 bases, V lost 3 bases, and 4 bases had no gene match. CDR3 nucleotide sequence: TGTGCCAGCAGCTCCGCGGGGGGCGCCGGGGAGCTGTTTTTT. As protein: CASSSAGGAGELFF. The full variable domain, rest sourced from reference TRBV5-6 and TRBJ2-2, is DAGVTQSPTHLIKTRGQQVTLRCSPKSGHDTVSWYQQALGQGPQFIFQYYEEEERQRGNFPDRFSGHQFPNYSSELNVNALLLGDSALYLCASSSAGGAGELFFGEGSRLTVL.

This clonotype was seen many times. V gene TRBV27 combines with J gene TRBJ2-1, with 7 bases aligning to TRBD2. The CDR3 contains 16 residues. CDR1 and CDR2 (germline): MNHEY, SMNVEV (reference sequence). The V segment lost 5 bases and the J segment 5 bases; nucleotides outside the gene matches: 12. For the CDR3, the DNA is TGTGCCAGCAGTCCGCTTCTAGCGGAGATTAACAATGAGCAGTTCTTC. It specifies CASSPLLAEINNEQFF.

In its sample, this clonotype was seen a few times. The chain uses TRBV5-1 and TRBJ2-1; D is undetermined. From germline, CDR1 is SGHRS and CDR2 YFSETQ. CDR3 length: 15 amino acids. The V end lost 0 bases, the J end lost 10 bases, and 17 bases lay between the germline ends. The CDR3 sequence is CASSLDLQSQNEQFF. For the CDR3, the DNA is TGCGCCAGCAGCTTGGACCTCCAGTCCCAGAACGAGCAGTTCTTC.

The chain joins TRBV11-3 to TRBJ2-1, with 11 bases fitting TRBD2. Germline V gives CDR1 SGHNT, CDR2 YENEEA. Germline trimming cut 6 bases from V and 10 bases from J; bases unmatched to any gene: 8. The CDR3 runs to 14 residues. The CDR3, as DNA: TGTGCCAGCAGAGTTGATAGCGGGAGGGGAGAGCAGTTCTTC. It yields the protein CASRVDSGRGEQFF. Based on the CDR3 plus reference TRBV11-3 and TRBJ2-1, the full variable domain is EAGVVQSPRYKIIEKKQPVAFWCNPISGHNTLYWYLQNLGQGPELLIRYENEEAVDDSQLPKDRFSAERLKGVDSTLKIQPAELGDSAVYLCASRVDSGRGEQFFGPGTRLTVL.

The sample holds many counts of this clonotype. The chain has TRBV9 and TRBJ2-1, with TRBD2 as a possible D gene (6 bases). The CDR3 totals 15 residues. Germline CDR1 and CDR2: SGDLS and YYNGEE. Between the trimmed V and J ends, which lost 4 bases and 5 bases, there was a span of 16 bases. CDR3 residues: CASSPPGTFNNEQFF. CDR3 in DNA: TGTGCCAGCAGCCCCCCCGGGACTTTTAACAATGAGCAGTTCTTC.

This clonotype was seen at least ten times. The genes are TRBV6-2 or TRBV6-3 and TRBJ2-7, with no clear D. V gave up 2 bases and J gave up 1 base, with 9 bases separating them. The CDR3 length is 14 residues. The germline V gene has CDR1 MNHEY and CDR2 SVGEGT. This CDR3 reads CASSYGALSYEQYV. In nucleotides, the CDR3 is TGTGCCAGCAGTTACGGCGCGCTTTCCTACGAGCAGTACGTC.

This clonotype was seen repeatedly, ten times or more. The rearrangement joins TRBV5-5 to TRBJ2-5; the match to TRBD2 covers 9 bases. The CDR3 sequence is 15 residues long. CDR1 is SGHKS, CDR2 YYEKEE, per germline (reference sequence). The V segment lost 1 base and the J segment 3 bases; nucleotides outside the gene matches: 4. The CDR3 loop is CASSLPSGTKETQYF. The CDR3 bases are TGTGCCAGCAGCTTGCCTAGCGGGACAAAAGAGACCCAGTACTTC.

This clonotype came up many times. The chain joins TRBV5-1 to TRBJ2-1; D is uncertain. The CDR3 runs 15 residues. V lost 3 bases and J lost 3, with 13 bases in between. Germline CDR1 reads SGHRS; CDR2 reads YFSETQ. CDR3 amino acids: CASSSHRNGYNEQFF. The DNA for the CDR3 is TGCGCCAGCAGCTCCCATCGGAATGGCTACAATGAGCAGTTCTTC.

This clonotype was recorded at least ten times. The chain joins TRBV2 to TRBJ2-1, with TRBD2 as a possible D gene (6 bases). Germline lookup yields CDR1 SNHLY and CDR2 FYNNEI. The V gene lost 6 bases and the J gene lost 7 bases, with 28 bases spanning the gap. The CDR3 runs to 18 residues. The CDR3 region is CASRVSLREQLNSNEQFF. The CDR3 bases are TGTGCCAGCAGGGTCTCGTTGCGGGAACAATTAAATTCGAATGAGCAGTTCTTC.

This clonotype occurred many times. The rearrangement uses TRBV12-3 or TRBV12-4 and TRBJ1-1, with 7 bases that match TRBD1. The CDR3 consists of 13 residues. Unmatched junction bases numbered 8, after V lost 8 bases and J lost 5 bases. CDR3 nucleotides: TGTGCCAGCTCCCCAGGGGGGCTGACTGAAGCTTTCTTT. It specifies CASSPGGLTEAFF.

This clonotype was picked up many times. The V and J genes are TRBV5-1 and TRBJ1-1, with unresolved D. Germline loops: CDR1 SGHRS, CDR2 YFSETQ. The CDR3 runs to 13 residues. The germline V and J ends were trimmed by 4 bases and 4 bases, with 11 bases remaining between them. The CDR3 reads CASSAWSGTEAFF. CDR3 DNA sequence: TGCGCCAGCAGCGCGTGGAGCGGCACTGAAGCTTTCTTT.